The entry that follows covers one T cell receptor (beta chain) sequence. Its antigen is currently unknown. Primers included in the PCR were 60 Vbeta and 13 Jbeta primers. TCRdb keeps only in-frame clones here, not all; method: immunoSEQ multiplex PCR. This table holds over 150,000 clones. The sample originates from a study of cytomegalovirus exposure and HLA in healthy donors. Findings of the study overall: Being indistinguishable, some V segments were excluded, TRBV6-2 and TRBV6-3 among them. In a later analysis, several top co-occurrence clusters appeared linked to parvovirus B19, influenza, CMV and Epstein-Barr virus.

After removal of 8 bases from V and 6 bases from J, the junction contained 15 bases not matched to a gene. The germline V gene has CDR1 SQVTM and CDR2 ANQGSEA. The CDR3 is 14 residues long. This TCR was recovered from a boy aged 5-17 years in good health and CMV-seronegative. This chain joins TRBV29-1 and TRBJ2-7; 8 bases fit TRBD1. Sequencing used PBMCs. CDR3 sequence: CSNTSGQGKVEQYF. In DNA, the CDR3 is TGCAGCAATACCTCTGGACAGGGTAAGGTCGAGCAGTACTTC.